The 27 T cell receptor beta chains listed next were all sequenced from one sample in a study of T cells in Graves' hyperthyroidism and ophthalmopathy. TCR beta CDR3 regions were amplified from RNA. Researchers ran a first-round RT-PCR on the TCR CDR3 using the HTBI primer set. MiXCR, run by TCRdb on the multiplex PCR reads, gives a single entry per CDR3 protein. The sample yields roughly 700,000 distinct CDR3 sequences, 35% seen once. The specimen sequenced was blood. All receptors derive from a woman between 35 and 50 years old with Graves' hyperthyroidism.

Ten or more counts support this clonotype. The chain employs TRBV19 and TRBJ1-2, with 9 bases lining up with TRBD1. This CDR3 contains 14 residues. Germline CDR1 and CDR2: LNHDA and SQIVND (reference sequence). V lost 7 bases to trimming and J lost 4 bases; unmatched junction nucleotides: 7. The CDR3 is CASTTGQGGYGYTF. The CDR3 DNA reads TGTGCCAGTACTACGGGACAGGGAGGCTATGGCTACACCTTC. Variable domain in full (rest from reference TRBV19 and TRBJ1-2): DGGITQSPKYLFRKEGQNVTLSCEQNLNHDAMYWYRQDPGQGLRLIYYSQIVNDFQKGDIAEGYSVSREKKESFPLTVTSAQKNPTAFYLCASTTGQGGYGYTFGSGTRLTVV.

This rearrangement joins TRBV6-5 to TRBJ2-7; maybe TRBD1 (6 bases). Between the trimmed V and J ends, which lost 0 bases and 3 bases, there was a span of 15 bases. CDR3 length equals 16 residues. Germline-derived CDR1 and CDR2 are MNHEY and SVGAGI. This CDR3 is CASSYSRRSGDYEQYF. The CDR3 nucleotides read TGTGCCAGCAGTTACTCTCGGAGGTCAGGGGACTACGAGCAGTACTTC.

The chain links TRBV28 to TRBJ2-7; a weak D match, TRBD1 (5 bases). The germline V and J ends were trimmed by 7 bases and 0 bases, with 10 bases remaining between them. The germline gives CDR1 MDHEN, CDR2 SYDVKM. CDR3 size: 13 residues. In DNA form, the CDR3 reads TGTGCCAGCACCTTAGGGGTCTCCTACGAGCAGTACTTC. Translated: CASTLGVSYEQYF.

The count of this clonotype is one. V and J are TRBV28 and TRBJ2-7; the D gene is possibly TRBD1 (6 bases). Germline loops: CDR1 MDHEN, CDR2 SYDVKM. V was trimmed by 7 bases and J by 0 bases, leaving 10 bases between them. This CDR3 contains 13 residues. This CDR3 is CASTRQDSYEQYF. In DNA form, the CDR3 reads TGTGCCAGCACCCGACAGGACTCCTACGAGCAGTACTTC. The complete variable domain, with remaining parts taken from reference TRBV28 and TRBJ2-7, reads DVKVTQSSRYLVKRTGEKVFLECVQDMDHENMFWYRQDPGLGLRLIYFSYDVKMKEKGDIPEGYSVSREKKERFSLILESASTNQTSMYLCASTRQDSYEQYFGPGTRLTVT.

The gene calls are TRBV4-1 and TRBJ2-7; a weak D match, TRBD1 (5 bases). This CDR3 contains 14 residues. V dropped 0 bases and J dropped 7 bases, with 13 bases sitting between them. The V gene's germline CDR1 is MGHRA and CDR2 YSYEKL. In nucleotides, the CDR3 is TGCGCCAGCAGCCAAGATCTTACAGGATGGGAGCAGTACTTC. The encoded protein is CASSQDLTGWEQYF.

The DNA of the CDR3 is TGTGCCAGCATGACCCGGGGCTCCTTCTCTGGAAACACCATATATTTT. It translates to CASMTRGSFSGNTIYF. The gene calls are TRBV10-3 and TRBJ1-3; D perhaps matches TRBD1 (5 bases). Germline-derived CDR1 and CDR2 are ENHRY and SYGVKD. Deletions cut 10 bases from V and 0 bases from J, with 19 bases between. CDR3 length: 16 amino acids.

There are a few counts of this clonotype. The CDR3 sequence: CASSQLTSGGTGELFF. The CDR3 DNA sequence: TGCGCCAGCAGCCAACTCACTAGCGGGGGAACCGGGGAGCTGTTTTTT. The rearrangement uses TRBV4-3 and TRBJ2-2; 11 bases align to TRBD2. The CDR3 loop spans 16 amino acids. Per germline, CDR1 LGHNA and CDR2 YSLEER. The V gene end was trimmed by 2 bases and the J gene end by 5 bases; junction bases not matched to a gene: 4.

Concerning this clonotype: With a much larger clone just one base away, this may be a read error. The chain combines TRBV10-3 with TRBJ1-3; D call uncertain. Germline lookup yields CDR1 ENHRY and CDR2 SYGVKD. The CDR3 is 11 residues long. Trimming left V 10 bases short and J 2 bases short, with 6 bases between. CDR3 coding DNA: TGTGCCACCGTCCCTGGAAACACCATATATTTT. Translated: CATVPGNTIYF.

In this sample, this clonotype turned up a few times. The rearrangement joins TRBV12-3 or TRBV12-4 to TRBJ1-4; 10 bases line up with TRBD1. V dropped 3 bases and J dropped 8; count of bases not matched to a gene: 9. The CDR3 is 16 amino acids. CDR3 DNA: TGTGCCAGCAGTTTGTGGCTGACAGGGGGCGGGGAAAAACTGTTTTTT. Translating it yields CASSLWLTGGGEKLFF.

The chain has TRBV9 and TRBJ1-5, with 9 bases that match TRBD1. CDR1 and CDR2 from the germline V gene are SGDLS and YYNGEE. With V trimmed by 0 bases and J by 9 bases, 7 bases remained unmatched. There are 15 residues in the CDR3. The CDR3 DNA is TGTGCCAGCAGCGTAGAAGGGACAGGGAATGGGCCCCAGCATTTT. As protein: CASSVEGTGNGPQHF.

The V and J genes are TRBV3-1 and TRBJ2-7, with a weak D call TRBD2 (6 bases). V was pared by 7 bases and J by 2 bases, with 12 bases between. CDR1 is LGHDT and CDR2 is YNNKEL in the germline V gene (reference sequence). This CDR3 comprises 13 residues. The CDR3 bases are TGTGCCAGCAAGCGTGGGGGGACCTACGAGCAGTACTTC. This encodes CASKRGGTYEQYF.

The chain carries TRBV6-5 and TRBJ1-4; 7 bases are shared with TRBD1. Germline V CDR1 and CDR2: MNHEY, SVGAGI. After removal of 6 bases from V and 8 bases from J, the junction contained 9 bases not matched to a gene. The CDR3 is 14 residues long. This CDR3 is CASSYTRGEEKLFF. The CDR3 DNA is TGTGCCAGCAGCTATACCAGGGGGGAAGAAAAACTGTTTTTT.

Many counts were recorded for this clonotype. The chain combines TRBV7-6 with TRBJ1-2; 12 bases fit TRBD1. Trimming cost V 5 bases and J 6 bases; bases outside gene matches: 7. The CDR3 covers 15 residues. Germline V gives CDR1 SGHVS, CDR2 FNYEAQ. For the CDR3, the DNA is TGTGCCAGCAGCCCCGGGACAGGGGGCGACAATGGCTACACCTTC. Amino acids: CASSPGTGGDNGYTF.

The table lists this clonotype with a few counts. This sequence joins TRBV11-2 and TRBJ1-1; 10 nucleotides align to TRBD1. CDR1 is SGHAT and CDR2 is FQNNGV in the germline V gene. The V segment lost 3 bases and the J segment 11 bases; nucleotides outside the gene matches: 3. This CDR3 has 12 amino acids. CDR3 coding DNA: TGTGCCAGCAGCTTCGGACAGGGGGTGGCTTTCTTT. Its protein product is CASSFGQGVAFF.

The J gene is TRBJ1-4, the V gene TRBV6-2 or TRBV6-3, with D hard to call. The V and J ends lost 1 base and 13 bases respectively, with 22 bases between them. This CDR3 comprises 16 residues. The germline V gene encodes CDR1 MNHEY and CDR2 SVGEGT. DNA for the CDR3: TGTGCCAGCAGTTACTTCCCGGACGGATTGCTGAAAGGACTGTTTTTT. Amino acids: CASSYFPDGLLKGLFF.

Of note for this clonotype: A much larger clone differs from this one at a single base, so this may be a read error. CDR3 residues: CASSPSYITGKLFF. For the CDR3, the DNA is TGTGCCAGCAGCCCCTCATATATTACCGGGAAGCTGTTTTTT. The chain couples TRBV11-2 to TRBJ2-2; tentatively, D is TRBD2 (5 bases). Looked up from germline, CDR1 is SGHAT and CDR2 is FQNNGV. This CDR3 spans 14 amino acids.

This clonotype was seen many times. This chain joins TRBV5-1 and TRBJ1-3; unclear D gene. The length of the CDR3 is 14 residues. Germline lookup yields CDR1 SGHRS and CDR2 YFSETQ. V lost 3 bases and J lost 0, with 7 bases in between. The CDR3 coding sequence is TGCGCCAGCAGCTCGACGCTCTCTGGAAACACCATATATTTT. Protein product: CASSSTLSGNTIYF.

This clonotype was detected only a few times. V gene TRBV9 combines with J gene TRBJ1-2; 10 nucleotides agree with TRBD1. Germline-derived CDR1 and CDR2 are SGDLS and YYNGEE. CDR3 size: 16 residues. The trim removed 4 bases at V and 4 bases at J, leaving 10 bases unmatched. Here the CDR3 reads CASSPDVGQGTYGYTF. CDR3 bases: TGTGCCAGCAGCCCCGATGTGGGACAGGGGACCTATGGCTACACCTTC.

This clonotype appeared a few times. The gene calls are TRBV7-2 and TRBJ1-1; TRBD1 might be the D (6 bases). CDR1 is SGHTA and CDR2 is FQGNSA in the germline V gene. Between the trimmed V and J ends, which lost 0 bases and 6 bases, there was a span of 11 bases. CDR3 size: 14 residues. In nucleotides, the CDR3 is TGTGCCAGCAGCTTAGCGGGGGCGGTCCCTGAAGCTTTCTTT. Translating gives CASSLAGAVPEAFF.

In this sample, this clonotype turned up a few times. The chain joins TRBV4-2 to TRBJ1-4, with no clear D. V lost 10 bases to trimming and J lost 3 bases, with 15 bases between them. The germline V gene encodes CDR1 LGHNA and CDR2 YNFKEQ. This CDR3 region has 14 residues. The CDR3 reads CATARMKPNEKLFF. CDR3 DNA: TGTGCCACCGCTCGGATGAAGCCTAATGAAAAACTGTTTTTT.

The J gene is TRBJ2-5, the V gene TRBV4-1; D is undetermined. Per germline, CDR1 MGHRA and CDR2 YSYEKL. The germline V and J ends were trimmed by 0 bases and 1 base, with 9 bases remaining between them. This CDR3 region has 15 residues. The CDR3 region is CASSQDPAFQETQYF. CDR3 DNA: TGCGCCAGCAGCCAAGATCCGGCGTTCCAAGAGACCCAGTACTTC.

The chain carries TRBV7-2 and TRBJ2-7; TRBD2 agrees at 13 bases. This CDR3 comprises 16 residues. V was pared by 7 bases and J by 5 bases, with 11 bases of the junction left unmatched. CDR1 and CDR2 from the germline V gene are SGHTA and FQGNSA. The chain's CDR3 is CASNGLAGVGFDEQYF. The DNA of the CDR3 is TGTGCCAGCAACGGACTAGCGGGAGTTGGCTTTGACGAGCAGTACTTC. Filled out from reference TRBV7-2 and TRBJ2-7, the complete variable domain reads GAGVSQSPSNKVTEKGKDVELRCDPISGHTALYWYRQSLGQGLEFLIYFQGNSAPDKSGLPSDRFSAERTGGSVSTLTIQRTQQEDSAVYLCASNGLAGVGFDEQYFGPGTRLTVT.

This clonotype was picked up a small number of times. The V call is TRBV5-8, the J call TRBJ2-7, with 10 nucleotides matching TRBD2. V shed 4 bases and J 3 bases; nucleotides not matched to a gene: 7. Germline CDR1 SGHTS, CDR2 YDEGEE. The CDR3 has 15 residues. The CDR3 DNA reads as TGTGCCAGCAGCGCAGCTAGCGGGGGAAACTACGAGCAGTACTTC. Translating it yields CASSAASGGNYEQYF.

Concerning this clonotype: Being one base from a much bigger clone, this may be a read error. The chain links TRBV29-1 to TRBJ1-1; weak D call: TRBD1 (6 bases). Germline CDR1 SQVTM, CDR2 ANQGSEA. The V end lost 5 bases, the J end lost 1 base, and 11 bases lay between the germline ends. The CDR3 totals 13 residues. CDR3 amino acids: CSVLQGWNTEAFF. CDR3 coding DNA: TGCAGCGTTCTTCAGGGGTGGAACACTGAAGCTTTCTTT.

This clonotype was found a few times. CDR3 sequence reads: CASSPSTGVLTEAFF. The CDR3 bases are TGTGCCAGTAGCCCTTCGACAGGGGTCCTTACTGAAGCTTTCTTT. V gene TRBV19 combines with J gene TRBJ1-1; 8 positions match TRBD1. The V and J ends lost 6 bases and 5 bases, in that order; junction bases with no gene match: 11. The CDR3 is made up of 15 amino acids. Per the germline V gene, CDR1 is LNHDA and CDR2 is SQIVND (reference sequence).

This clonotype appeared a single time. The gene calls are TRBV29-1 and TRBJ2-5, with D tentatively TRBD1 or TRBD2 (5 bases each). CDR1 and CDR2 from the germline V gene are SQVTM and ANQGSEA. This CDR3 is built from 12 residues. V was clipped by 3 bases and J by 5 bases, with 10 bases between them. CDR3 region: CSVDRDGETQYF. DNA for the CDR3: TGCAGCGTTGATAGGGACGGGGAGACCCAGTACTTC. The full variable domain, with the rest looked up from reference TRBV29-1 and TRBJ2-5, is SAVISQKPSRDICQRGTSLTIQCQVDSQVTMMFWYRQQPGQSLTLIATANQGSEATYESGFVIDKFPISRPNLTFSTLTVSNMSPEDSSIYLCSVDRDGETQYFGPGTRLLVL.

This clonotype was picked up many times. The rearrangement links TRBV19 to TRBJ1-2; 7 bases align to TRBD1. This CDR3 is 13 amino acids long. The trim removed 5 bases at V and 8 bases at J, leaving 8 bases unmatched. The germline gives CDR1 LNHDA, CDR2 SQIVND (reference sequence). The CDR3 bases are TGTGCCAGTAGTCCCTCACCAGGGGGGGGCTACACCTTC. Amino acid sequence: CASSPSPGGGYTF.